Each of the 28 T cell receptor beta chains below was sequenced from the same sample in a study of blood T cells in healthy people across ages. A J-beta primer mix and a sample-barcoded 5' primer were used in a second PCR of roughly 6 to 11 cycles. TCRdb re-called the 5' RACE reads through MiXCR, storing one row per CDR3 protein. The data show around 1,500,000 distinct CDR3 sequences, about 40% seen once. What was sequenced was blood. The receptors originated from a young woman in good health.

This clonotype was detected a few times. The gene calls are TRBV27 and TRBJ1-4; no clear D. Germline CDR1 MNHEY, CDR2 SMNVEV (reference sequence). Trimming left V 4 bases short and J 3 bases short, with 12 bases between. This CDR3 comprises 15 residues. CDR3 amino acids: CASSSISRSNEKLFF. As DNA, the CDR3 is TGTGCCAGCAGTTCTATAAGCCGATCTAATGAAAAACTGTTTTTT.

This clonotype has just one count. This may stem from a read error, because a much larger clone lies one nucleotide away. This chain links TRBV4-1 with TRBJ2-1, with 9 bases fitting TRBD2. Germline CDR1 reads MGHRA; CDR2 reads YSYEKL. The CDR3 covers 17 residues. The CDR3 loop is CASGQSEGLASYNEQFF. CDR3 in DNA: TGCGCCAGCGGCCAATCGGAAGGACTAGCGTCCTACAATGAGCAGTTCTTC.

The CDR3 nucleotides are TGTGCCAGCAGCTTAGGACTAGCCTTCGAGGGTATTGAGCAGTTCTTC. Its translation is CASSLGLAFEGIEQFF. V usage is TRBV7-2 and J usage is TRBJ2-1; 7 bases align to TRBD2. CDR1 SGHTA and CDR2 FQGNSA come from the germline V gene. This CDR3 has 16 residues. J gave up 9 bases and V 1 base, and 12 bases lay outside the gene matches.

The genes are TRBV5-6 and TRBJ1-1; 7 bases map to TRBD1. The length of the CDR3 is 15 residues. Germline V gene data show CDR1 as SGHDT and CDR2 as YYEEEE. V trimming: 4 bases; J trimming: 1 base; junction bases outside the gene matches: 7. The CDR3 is CASSGGDRTNTEAFF. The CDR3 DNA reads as TGTGCCAGCAGCGGTGGGGACAGAACGAACACTGAAGCTTTCTTT. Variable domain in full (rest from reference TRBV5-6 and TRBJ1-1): DAGVTQSPTHLIKTRGQQVTLRCSPKSGHDTVSWYQQALGQGPQFIFQYYEEEERQRGNFPDRFSGHQFPNYSSELNVNALLLGDSALYLCASSGGDRTNTEAFFGQGTRLTVV.

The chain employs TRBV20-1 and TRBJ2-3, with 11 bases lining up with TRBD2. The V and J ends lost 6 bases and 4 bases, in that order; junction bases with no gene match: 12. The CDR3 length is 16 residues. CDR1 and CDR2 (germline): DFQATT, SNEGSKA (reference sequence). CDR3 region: CSAKESGTSGSDTQYF. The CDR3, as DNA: TGCAGTGCGAAGGAGTCCGGGACTAGCGGATCAGATACGCAGTATTTT.

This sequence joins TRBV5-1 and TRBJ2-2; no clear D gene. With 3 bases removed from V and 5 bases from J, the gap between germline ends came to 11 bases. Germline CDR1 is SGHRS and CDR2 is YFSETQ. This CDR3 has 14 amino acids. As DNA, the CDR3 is TGCGCCAGCAGCTCCCAGACACTTACCGGGGAGCTGTTTTTT. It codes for CASSSQTLTGELFF.

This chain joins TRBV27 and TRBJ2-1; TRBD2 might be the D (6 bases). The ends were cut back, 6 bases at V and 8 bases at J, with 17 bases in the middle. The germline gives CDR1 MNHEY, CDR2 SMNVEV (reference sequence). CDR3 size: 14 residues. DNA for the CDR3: TGTGCCAGCAGCCGGGGGACGGCGGGGCATGAGCAGTTCTTC. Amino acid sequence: CASSRGTAGHEQFF.

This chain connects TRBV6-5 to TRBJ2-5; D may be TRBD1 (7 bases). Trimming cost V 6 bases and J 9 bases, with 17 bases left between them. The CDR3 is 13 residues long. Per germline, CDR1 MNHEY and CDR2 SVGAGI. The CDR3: CASRRQGSGAQYF. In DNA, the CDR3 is TGTGCCAGCAGGAGACAGGGCTCGGGGGCCCAGTACTTC.

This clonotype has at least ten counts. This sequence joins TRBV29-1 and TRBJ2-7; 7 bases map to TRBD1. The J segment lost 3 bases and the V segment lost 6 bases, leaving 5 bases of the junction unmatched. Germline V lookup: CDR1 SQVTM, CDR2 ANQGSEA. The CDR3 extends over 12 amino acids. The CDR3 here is CSVRTGIYEQYF. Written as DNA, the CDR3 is TGCAGCGTGAGGACAGGTATCTACGAGCAGTACTTC.

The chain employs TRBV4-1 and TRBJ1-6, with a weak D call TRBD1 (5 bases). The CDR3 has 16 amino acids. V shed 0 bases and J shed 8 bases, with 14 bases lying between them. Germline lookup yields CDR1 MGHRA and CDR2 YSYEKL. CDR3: CASSQDDQGWDSPLHF. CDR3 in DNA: TGCGCCAGCAGCCAAGATGATCAGGGCTGGGATTCACCCCTCCACTTT.

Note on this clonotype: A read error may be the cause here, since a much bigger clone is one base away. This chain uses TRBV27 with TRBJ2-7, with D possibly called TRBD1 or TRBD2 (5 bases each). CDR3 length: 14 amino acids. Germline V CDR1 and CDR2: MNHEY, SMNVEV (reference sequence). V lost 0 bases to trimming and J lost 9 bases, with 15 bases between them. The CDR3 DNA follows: TGTGCCAGCAGTTTATCCCCCGGTGGGACCGTGCAGTACTTC. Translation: CASSLSPGGTVQYF.

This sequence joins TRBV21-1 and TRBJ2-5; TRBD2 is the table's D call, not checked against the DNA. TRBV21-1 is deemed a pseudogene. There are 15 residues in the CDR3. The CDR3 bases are TGTGCCAGCAGCACGAGCGGGAGAGCCCAAGAGACCCAGTACTTC. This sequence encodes CASSTSGRAQETQYF.

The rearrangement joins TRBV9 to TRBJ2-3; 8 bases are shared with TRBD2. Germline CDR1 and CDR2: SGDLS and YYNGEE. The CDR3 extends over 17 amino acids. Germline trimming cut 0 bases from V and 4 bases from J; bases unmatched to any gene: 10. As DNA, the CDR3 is TGTGCCAGCAGCGTAGAAGAGACTAGCGATCCGGCAGATACGCAGTATTTT. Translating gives CASSVEETSDPADTQYF. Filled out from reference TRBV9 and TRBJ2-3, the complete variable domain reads DSGVTQTPKHLITATGQRVTLRCSPRSGDLSVYWYQQSLDQGLQFLIQYYNGEERAKGNILERFSAQQFPDLHSELNLSSLELGDSALYFCASSVEETSDPADTQYFGPGTRLTVL.

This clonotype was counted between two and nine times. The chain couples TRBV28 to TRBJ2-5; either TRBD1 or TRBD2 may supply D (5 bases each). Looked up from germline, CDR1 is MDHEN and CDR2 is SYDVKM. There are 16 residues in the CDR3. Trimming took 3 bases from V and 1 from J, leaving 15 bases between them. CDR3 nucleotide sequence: TGTGCCAGCAGTTTCCTCGGGGCAGGGCCCCAAGAGACCCAGTACTTC. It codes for CASSFLGAGPQETQYF. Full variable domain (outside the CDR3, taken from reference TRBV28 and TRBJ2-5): DVKVTQSSRYLVKRTGEKVFLECVQDMDHENMFWYRQDPGLGLRLIYFSYDVKMKEKGDIPEGYSVSREKKERFSLILESASTNQTSMYLCASSFLGAGPQETQYFGPGTRLLVL.

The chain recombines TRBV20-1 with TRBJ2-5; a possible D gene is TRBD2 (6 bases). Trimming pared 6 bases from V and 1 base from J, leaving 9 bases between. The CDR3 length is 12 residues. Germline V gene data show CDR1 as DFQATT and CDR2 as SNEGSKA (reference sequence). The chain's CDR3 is CSAGLRQETQYF. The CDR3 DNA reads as TGCAGTGCGGGACTCCGCCAAGAGACCCAGTACTTC.

CDR3 protein: CSLGGSAKTQYF. The CDR3 bases are TGCAGCCTAGGAGGATCGGCAAAGACCCAGTACTTC. The gene calls are TRBV20-1 and TRBJ2-5; weak D call: TRBD2 (5 bases). CDR3 length equals 12 residues. Per the germline V gene, CDR1 is DFQATT and CDR2 is SNEGSKA (reference sequence).

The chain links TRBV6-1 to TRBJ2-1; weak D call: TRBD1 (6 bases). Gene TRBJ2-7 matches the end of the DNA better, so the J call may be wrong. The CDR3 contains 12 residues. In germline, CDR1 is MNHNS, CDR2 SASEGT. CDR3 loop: CARGAPYNEQYF. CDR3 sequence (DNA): TGTGCCAGGGGGGCCCCCTACAATGAGCAGTACTTC.

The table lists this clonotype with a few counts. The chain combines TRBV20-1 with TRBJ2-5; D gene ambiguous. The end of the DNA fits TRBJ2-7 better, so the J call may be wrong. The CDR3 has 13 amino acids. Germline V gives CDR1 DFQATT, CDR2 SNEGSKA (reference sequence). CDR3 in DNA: TGCAGTGCTAGAGAGCGGACGGGCTACGAGCAGTACTTC. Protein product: CSARERTGYEQYF.

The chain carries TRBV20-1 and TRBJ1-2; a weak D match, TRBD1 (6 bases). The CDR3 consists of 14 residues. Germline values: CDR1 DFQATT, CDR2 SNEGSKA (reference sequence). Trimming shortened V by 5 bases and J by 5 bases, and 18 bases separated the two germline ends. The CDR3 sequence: CSAGSRGLTYGYTF. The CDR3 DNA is TGCAGTGCTGGTTCCCGGGGGCTTACATATGGCTACACCTTC.

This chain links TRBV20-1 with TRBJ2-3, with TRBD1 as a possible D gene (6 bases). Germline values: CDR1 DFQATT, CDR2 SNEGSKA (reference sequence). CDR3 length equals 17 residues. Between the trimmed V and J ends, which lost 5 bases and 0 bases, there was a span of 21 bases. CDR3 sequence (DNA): TGCAGTGCTCGCCTCAGACAGGTGCCCATTAGCACAGATACGCAGTATTTT. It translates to CSARLRQVPISTDTQYF.

The DNA for the CDR3 is TGTGCCAGCAGTTTTGTGGGCCGGAACAATGAGCAGTTCTTC. Translated, it gives CASSFVGRNNEQFF. This chain joins TRBV7-8 and TRBJ2-1; D remains unclear. CDR1 SGHVS and CDR2 FQNEAQ come from the germline V gene. The CDR3 is 14 residues long. Trimming pared 6 bases from V and 5 bases from J, leaving 14 bases between.

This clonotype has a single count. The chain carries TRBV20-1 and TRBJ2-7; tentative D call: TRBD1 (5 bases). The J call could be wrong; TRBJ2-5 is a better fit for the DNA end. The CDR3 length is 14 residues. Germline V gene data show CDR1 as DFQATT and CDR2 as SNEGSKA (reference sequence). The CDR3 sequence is CSARDPQGMETQYF. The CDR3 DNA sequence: TGCAGTGCTAGAGATCCCCAGGGTATGGAGACCCAGTACTTC.

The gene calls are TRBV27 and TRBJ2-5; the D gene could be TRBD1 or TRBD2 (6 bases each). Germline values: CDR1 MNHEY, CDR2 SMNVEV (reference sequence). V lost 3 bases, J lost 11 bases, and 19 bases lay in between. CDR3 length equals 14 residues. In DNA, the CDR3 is TGTGCCAGCAGTTTGTCTGGTTCGGGGGCTGAGCAGTACTTC. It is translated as CASSLSGSGAEQYF.

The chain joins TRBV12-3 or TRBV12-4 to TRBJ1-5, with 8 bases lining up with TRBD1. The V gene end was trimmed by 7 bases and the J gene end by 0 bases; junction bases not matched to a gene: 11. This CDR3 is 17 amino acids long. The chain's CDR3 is CASTTQGARYSNQPQHF. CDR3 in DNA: TGTGCCAGCACAACCCAGGGGGCGAGGTATAGCAATCAGCCCCAGCATTTT.

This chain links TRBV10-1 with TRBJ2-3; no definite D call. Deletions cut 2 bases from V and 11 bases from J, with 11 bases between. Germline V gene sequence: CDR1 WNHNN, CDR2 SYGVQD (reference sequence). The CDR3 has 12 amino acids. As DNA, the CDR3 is TGCGCCAGCAGTGAGAGGTTGGGCCAGCAGTATTTT. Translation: CASSERLGQQYF.

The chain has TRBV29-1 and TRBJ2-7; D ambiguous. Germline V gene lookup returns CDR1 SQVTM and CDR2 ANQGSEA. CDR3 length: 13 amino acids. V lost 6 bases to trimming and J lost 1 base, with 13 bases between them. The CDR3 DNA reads TGCAGCGTCACCCAACCCGAGTCCTACGAGCAGTACTTC. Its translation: CSVTQPESYEQYF.

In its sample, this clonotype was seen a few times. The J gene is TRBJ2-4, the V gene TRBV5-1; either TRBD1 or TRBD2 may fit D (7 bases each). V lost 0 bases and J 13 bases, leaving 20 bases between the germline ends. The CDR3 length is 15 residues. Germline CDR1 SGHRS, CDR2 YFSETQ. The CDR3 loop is CASSLVQRDSNEQYF. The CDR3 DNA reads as TGCGCCAGCAGCTTGGTCCAGCGGGACAGCAATGAGCAGTACTTC.

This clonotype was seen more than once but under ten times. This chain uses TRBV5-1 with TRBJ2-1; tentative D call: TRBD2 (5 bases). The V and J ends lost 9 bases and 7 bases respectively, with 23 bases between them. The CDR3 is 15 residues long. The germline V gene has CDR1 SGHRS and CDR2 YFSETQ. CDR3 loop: CATLVRTPDQNEQFF. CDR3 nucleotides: TGCGCCACCCTCGTAAGGACTCCCGATCAAAATGAGCAGTTCTTC.